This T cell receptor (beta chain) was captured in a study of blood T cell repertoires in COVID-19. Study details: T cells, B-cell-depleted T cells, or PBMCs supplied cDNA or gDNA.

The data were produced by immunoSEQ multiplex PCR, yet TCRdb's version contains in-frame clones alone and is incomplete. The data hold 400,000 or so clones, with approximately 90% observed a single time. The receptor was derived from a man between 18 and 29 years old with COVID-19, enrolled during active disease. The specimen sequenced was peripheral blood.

The CDR3 coding sequence is TGTGCCACCAGTGATTCCGTGACTAGCGGGGATCAAGAGACCCAGTACTTC. Protein: CATSDSVTSGDQETQYF. The chain links TRBV24-1 to TRBJ2-5; 11 bases are a match to TRBD2. The CDR3 has 17 residues. CDR1 and CDR2 (germline): KGHDR, SFDVKD. J was trimmed by 2 bases and V by 2 bases; bases with no gene match: 6.